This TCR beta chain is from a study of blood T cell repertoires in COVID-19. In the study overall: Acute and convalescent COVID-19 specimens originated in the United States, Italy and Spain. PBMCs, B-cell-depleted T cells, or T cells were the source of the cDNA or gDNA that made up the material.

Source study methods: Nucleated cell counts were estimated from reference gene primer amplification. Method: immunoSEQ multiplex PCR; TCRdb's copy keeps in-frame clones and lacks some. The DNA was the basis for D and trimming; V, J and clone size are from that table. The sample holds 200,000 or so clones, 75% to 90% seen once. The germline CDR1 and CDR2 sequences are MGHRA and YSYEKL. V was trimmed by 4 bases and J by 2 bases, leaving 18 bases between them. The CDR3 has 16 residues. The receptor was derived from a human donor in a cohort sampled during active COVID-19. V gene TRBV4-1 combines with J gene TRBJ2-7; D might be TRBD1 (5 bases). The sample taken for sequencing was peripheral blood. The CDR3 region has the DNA TGCGCCAGCAGCCCTACCCCTGCCCAGGGTCCCTACGAGCAGTACTTC. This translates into CASSPTPAQGPYEQYF.